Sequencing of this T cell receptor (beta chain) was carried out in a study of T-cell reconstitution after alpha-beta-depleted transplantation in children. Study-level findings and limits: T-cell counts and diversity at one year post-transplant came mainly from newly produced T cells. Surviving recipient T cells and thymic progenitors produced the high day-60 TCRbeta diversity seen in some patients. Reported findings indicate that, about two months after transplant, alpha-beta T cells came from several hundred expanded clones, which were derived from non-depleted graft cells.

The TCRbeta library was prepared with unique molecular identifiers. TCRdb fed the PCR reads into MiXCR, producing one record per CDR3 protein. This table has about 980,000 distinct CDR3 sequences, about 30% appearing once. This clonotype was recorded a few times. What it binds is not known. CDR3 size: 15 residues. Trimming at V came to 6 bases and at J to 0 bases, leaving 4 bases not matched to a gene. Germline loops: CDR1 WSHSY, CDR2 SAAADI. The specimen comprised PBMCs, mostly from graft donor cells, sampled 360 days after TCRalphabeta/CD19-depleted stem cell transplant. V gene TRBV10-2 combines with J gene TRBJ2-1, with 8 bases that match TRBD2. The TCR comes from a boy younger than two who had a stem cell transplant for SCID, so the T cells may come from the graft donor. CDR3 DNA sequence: TGCGCCAGCAGGGGTAGCGGGGCCTCCTACAATGAGCAGTTCTTC. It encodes CASRGSGASYNEQFF.